Each of the 22 T cell receptor beta chains below was sequenced from the same sample in a study of cytomegalovirus exposure and HLA in healthy donors. Primers: 60 Vbeta forward and 13 Jbeta reverse. Profiling relied on immunoSEQ multiplex PCR, and the TCRdb table lists in-frame clones only, not all of them. The sample comprises tens of thousands of clones, roughly 65% of which are singletons, and 14% rests with the top ten. The sample consisted of PBMCs. The origin of the receptors is a male donor in good health and CMV-seropositive.

The chain recombines TRBV5-6 with TRBJ2-1, with a tentative D call TRBD2 (6 bases). The germline CDR1 and CDR2 sequences are SGHDT and YYEEEE. The CDR3 has 15 amino acids. The ends were cut back, 1 base at V and 0 bases at J, with 8 bases in the middle. The CDR3 reads CASSLRGYSYNEQFF. The DNA of the CDR3 is TGTGCCAGCAGCTTGCGGGGGTACTCCTACAATGAGCAGTTCTTC.

This clone showed up just once. This chain connects TRBV6-1 to TRBJ2-5; D unresolved. Germline-derived CDR1 and CDR2 are MNHNS and SASEGT. This CDR3 is 11 amino acids long. V shed 4 bases and J shed 5 bases, with 5 bases lying between them. CDR3 in DNA: TGTGCCAGCAGTGCCGTTGAGACCCAGTACTTC. Its translation is CASSAVETQYF.

This chain connects TRBV5-1 to TRBJ2-7; TRBD2 matches 11 bases. The germline V gene encodes CDR1 SGHRS and CDR2 YFSETQ. Trimming at V came to 0 bases and at J to 3 bases, leaving 5 bases not matched to a gene. This CDR3 has 16 residues. CDR3 coding DNA: TGCGCCAGCAGCTTGGGACTAGCGGGATATAACTACGAGCAGTACTTC. This encodes CASSLGLAGYNYEQYF. The variable domain in full, with the rest retrieved from reference TRBV5-1 and TRBJ2-7, is KAGVTQTPRYLIKTRGQQVTLSCSPISGHRSVSWYQQTPGQGLQFLFEYFSETQRNKGNFPGRFSGRQFSNSRSEMNVSTLELGDSALYLCASSLGLAGYNYEQYFGPGTRLTVT.

This clone showed up just a few times. The chain combines TRBV7-9 with TRBJ2-1; no clear D gene. Germline-derived CDR1 and CDR2 are SEHNR and FQNEAQ (reference sequence). The V and J ends lost 10 bases and 0 bases respectively, with 13 bases between them. The CDR3 covers 14 residues. The CDR3 protein is CAIPRGVSYNEQFF. CDR3 nucleotide sequence: TGTGCCATCCCCAGAGGTGTCTCCTACAATGAGCAGTTCTTC.

V and J are TRBV19 and TRBJ2-5; TRBD1 agrees at 10 bases. This CDR3 contains 16 residues. V was pared by 5 bases and J by 5 bases, with 11 bases of the junction left unmatched. The V gene's germline CDR1 is LNHDA and CDR2 SQIVND (reference sequence). This CDR3 reads CASSLRWTGGTETQYF. The DNA of the CDR3 is TGTGCCAGTAGTCTCAGGTGGACAGGGGGTACGGAGACCCAGTACTTC. Full variable domain (missing parts from reference TRBV19 and TRBJ2-5): DGGITQSPKYLFRKEGQNVTLSCEQNLNHDAMYWYRQDPGQGLRLIYYSQIVNDFQKGDIAEGYSVSREKKESFPLTVTSAQKNPTAFYLCASSLRWTGGTETQYFGPGTRLLVL.

Comment on this clone: Additional DNA sequences in this sample encode the identical CDR3. The V and J genes are TRBV27 and TRBJ2-7; TRBD1 aligns across 7 bases. Unmatched junction bases numbered 8, after V lost 6 bases and J lost 0 bases. The germline V gene encodes CDR1 MNHEY and CDR2 SMNVEV (reference sequence). The CDR3 is 15 residues long. The CDR3 region has the DNA TGTGCCAGCAGACTCCAATGGGACAGCTCCTACGAGCAGTACTTC. As protein: CASRLQWDSSYEQYF.

The chain is built from TRBV9 and TRBJ2-3, with TRBD2 identical over 9 bases. The junction had 12 bases not matched to a gene; V was cut back by 3 bases and J by 4 bases. The germline V gene has CDR1 SGDLS and CDR2 YYNGEE. The CDR3 length is 17 residues. CDR3 loop: CASSASTIAGASDTQYF. CDR3 in DNA: TGTGCCAGCAGCGCCTCAACAATAGCGGGAGCGTCAGATACGCAGTATTTT.

This sequence joins TRBV7-2 and TRBJ2-5, with TRBD2 matching over 9 bases. Looked up from germline, CDR1 is SGHTA and CDR2 is FQGNSA. The V gene end was trimmed by 8 bases and the J gene end by 2 bases; junction bases not matched to a gene: 6. The CDR3 contains 14 residues. The CDR3 here is CASSGLANQETQYF. As DNA, the CDR3 is TGTGCCAGCTCCGGACTAGCGAATCAAGAGACCCAGTACTTC.

The chain links TRBV6-1 to TRBJ1-1; no clear D gene. This CDR3 has 14 amino acids. V was clipped by 3 bases and J by 1 base, with 9 bases between them. Germline V gene lookup returns CDR1 MNHNS and CDR2 SASEGT. DNA of the CDR3: TGTGCCAGCAGTGAGGCGGGAGGGAACACTGAAGCTTTCTTT. The encoded protein is CASSEAGGNTEAFF.

This clone has more than one count but fewer than ten. V gene TRBV20-1 combines with J gene TRBJ1-1; unclear D gene. V was cut by 0 bases and J by 10 bases, with 9 bases left in between. The germline V gene has CDR1 DFQATT and CDR2 SNEGSKA (reference sequence). This CDR3 has 11 residues. The CDR3 nucleotides are TGCAGTGCTAGAGAGCCTCCGAGAGCTTTCTTT. This sequence encodes CSAREPPRAFF.

This clone was counted a few times. The chain couples TRBV6-1 to TRBJ1-4, with D possibly matching TRBD1 (5 bases). The germline V and J ends were trimmed by 6 bases and 8 bases, with 16 bases remaining between them. The length of the CDR3 is 14 residues. In germline, CDR1 is MNHNS, CDR2 SASEGT. In DNA, the CDR3 is TGTGCCAGCAGAACCGGTCCGGAGGGGGAAAAACTGTTTTTT. Translation gives CASRTGPEGEKLFF.

In DNA form, the CDR3 reads TGTGCCAGCAGCGCGCAACAGGGTAATTCACCCCTCCACTTT. Amino acids: CASSAQQGNSPLHF. The chain recombines TRBV9 with TRBJ1-6, with a weak D call TRBD1 (6 bases). This CDR3 is built from 14 residues. CDR1 is SGDLS and CDR2 is YYNGEE in the germline V gene. V lost 3 bases and J 6 bases, leaving 10 bases between the germline ends.

This clone was detected only a few times. The chain uses TRBV6-1 and TRBJ2-7; TRBD1 might be the D (6 bases). V was trimmed by 5 bases and J by 4 bases, leaving 15 bases between them. CDR1 and CDR2 from the germline V gene are MNHNS and SASEGT. CDR3 length equals 14 residues. The CDR3 nucleotides are TGTGCCAGCAGTCCCACCGGGACACCGTACGAGCAGTACTTC. Amino acid sequence: CASSPTGTPYEQYF.

On this clone itself: One junction end disagrees with the germline gene, perhaps due to a read error. The J gene is TRBJ1-2, the V gene TRBV7-9; TRBD1 matches 8 bases. The CDR3 consists of 12 residues. Germline V CDR1 and CDR2: SEHNR, FQNEAQ (reference sequence). This CDR3 reads CSSSFPDRDYTF. CDR3 DNA: TGTTCCAGCAGCTTTCCGGACAGGGATTACACCTTC.

The sample holds one count of this clone. The chain employs TRBV6-1 and TRBJ2-5; the match to TRBD1 covers 9 bases. CDR1 is MNHNS and CDR2 is SASEGT in the germline V gene. The CDR3 runs 15 residues. The J segment lost 2 bases and the V segment lost 6 bases, leaving 7 bases of the junction unmatched. The CDR3 region has the DNA TGTGCCAGCAGGGTTGGACAGGGGTGGCAAGAGACCCAGTACTTC. Translating it yields CASRVGQGWQETQYF.

J is TRBJ1-2 and V is TRBV28; 8 bases line up with TRBD1. This CDR3 has 15 residues. The germline V gene has CDR1 MDHEN and CDR2 SYDVKM. Trimming cost V 4 bases and J 7 bases; bases outside gene matches: 11. CDR3 sequence: CASSSPNDRGGGYTF. The DNA for the CDR3 is TGTGCCAGCAGTTCCCCCAATGACAGGGGAGGTGGCTACACCTTC.

V is TRBV10-2 and J is TRBJ1-2; D call uncertain. The CDR3 has 14 amino acids. Trimming took 2 bases from V and 3 from J, leaving 10 bases between them. The germline V gene has CDR1 WSHSY and CDR2 SAAADI. The CDR3 loop is CASSERSSDYGYTF. DNA of the CDR3: TGCGCCAGCAGTGAGAGAAGTTCGGACTATGGCTACACCTTC.

This sequence joins TRBV28 and TRBJ2-7, with D possibly matching TRBD2 (7 bases). The CDR3 is 11 amino acids. CDR1 MDHEN and CDR2 SYDVKM come from the germline V gene. V lost 3 bases and J lost 13, with 13 bases in between. The DNA of the CDR3 is TGTGCCAGCAGTTTTCCGGGGGGCAAATACTTC. Protein sequence: CASSFPGGKYF.

The sample holds a few counts of this clone. The chain employs TRBV27 and TRBJ1-1; TRBD1 matches at 7 bases. Trimming removed 0 bases from V and 12 bases from J; junction bases left unmatched: 10. Per germline, CDR1 MNHEY and CDR2 SMNVEV (reference sequence). This CDR3 is 14 amino acids long. The CDR3 DNA follows: TGTGCCAGCAGTTTATCGGACAGGTGGGAGAGAACTTTCTTT. Its protein is CASSLSDRWERTFF.

CDR3 in amino acids: CASSVRGEMYTGELFF. For the CDR3, the DNA is TGCGCCAGCAGCGTGCGGGGGGAAATGTACACCGGGGAGCTGTTTTTT. This chain joins TRBV4-1 and TRBJ2-2, with 8 positions matching TRBD2. CDR1 and CDR2 (germline): MGHRA, YSYEKL. The J segment lost 3 bases and the V segment lost 5 bases, leaving 8 bases of the junction unmatched. CDR3 length equals 16 residues.

In its sample, this clone was seen once. The chain is built from TRBV6-5 and TRBJ2-5; 7 bases match TRBD1. Germline assignment: CDR1 MNHEY and CDR2 SVGAGI. Trimming removed 2 bases from V and 1 base from J; junction bases left unmatched: 7. The CDR3 consists of 16 residues. In nucleotides, the CDR3 is TGTGCCAGCAGTTACCTCAACAGGGGTGTCCAAGAGACCCAGTACTTC. This translates into CASSYLNRGVQETQYF.

V and J are TRBV14 and TRBJ1-2; D is unresolved. CDR1 SGHDN and CDR2 FVKESK come from the germline V gene. The CDR3 is made up of 14 amino acids. V shed 4 bases and J shed 9 bases, with 18 bases lying between them. This CDR3 reads CASSRPGRDRRYTF. CDR3 sequence (DNA): TGTGCCAGCAGCCGCCCTGGGAGGGATCGGCGCTACACCTTC.